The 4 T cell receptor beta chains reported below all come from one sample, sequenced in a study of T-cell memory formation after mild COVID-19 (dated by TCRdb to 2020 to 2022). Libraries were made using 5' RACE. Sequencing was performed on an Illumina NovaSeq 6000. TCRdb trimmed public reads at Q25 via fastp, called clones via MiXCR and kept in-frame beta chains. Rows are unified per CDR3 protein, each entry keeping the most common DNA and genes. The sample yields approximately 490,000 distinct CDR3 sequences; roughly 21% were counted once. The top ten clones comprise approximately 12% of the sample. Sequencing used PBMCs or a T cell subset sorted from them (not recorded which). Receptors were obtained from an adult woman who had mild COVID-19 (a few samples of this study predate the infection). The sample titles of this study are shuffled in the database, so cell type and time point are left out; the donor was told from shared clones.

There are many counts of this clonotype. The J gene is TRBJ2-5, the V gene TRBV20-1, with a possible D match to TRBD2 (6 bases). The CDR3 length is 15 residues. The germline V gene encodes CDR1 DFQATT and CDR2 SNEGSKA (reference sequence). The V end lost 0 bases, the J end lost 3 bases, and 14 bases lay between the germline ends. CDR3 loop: CSARDMRGLKETQYF. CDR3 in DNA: TGCAGTGCTAGAGATATGCGAGGACTAAAAGAGACCCAGTACTTC.

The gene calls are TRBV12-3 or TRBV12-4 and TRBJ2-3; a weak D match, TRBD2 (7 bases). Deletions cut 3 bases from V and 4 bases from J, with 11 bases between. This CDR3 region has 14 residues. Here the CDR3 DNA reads TGTGCCAGCAGTTTTACGGGGGGCGCAGATACGCAGTATTTT. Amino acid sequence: CASSFTGGADTQYF.

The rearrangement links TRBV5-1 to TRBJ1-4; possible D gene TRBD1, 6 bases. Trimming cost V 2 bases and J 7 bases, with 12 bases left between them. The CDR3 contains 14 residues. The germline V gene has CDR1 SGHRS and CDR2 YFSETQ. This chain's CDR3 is CASSFGGRGEKLFF. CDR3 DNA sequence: TGCGCCAGCAGCTTTGGGGGCCGTGGTGAAAAACTGTTTTTT.

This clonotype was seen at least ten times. CDR3 nucleotide sequence: TGCGCCAGCAGCTTTAACAGGGGCGAGGACGAGCAGTACTTC. The encoded protein is CASSFNRGEDEQYF. The V gene is TRBV5-1, the J gene TRBJ2-7; 7 bases are shared with TRBD1. The germline V gene has CDR1 SGHRS and CDR2 YFSETQ. The CDR3 runs to 14 residues. The V gene end was trimmed by 2 bases and the J gene end by 5 bases; junction bases not matched to a gene: 7.